This record concerns one TCR beta chain sequence. No antigen is known for it. Assay: immunoSEQ multiplex PCR; the TCRdb copy retains only in-frame clones and omits some. The repertoire holds more than 50,000 clones, with about nine tenths as singletons. The CDR3 runs 16 residues. V dropped 3 bases and J dropped 6; count of bases not matched to a gene: 7. CDR1 and CDR2 from the germline V gene are KGHSH and LQKENI. This sample was included in a study of OX40 agonist ivuxolimab in advanced cancers. Study-wide findings and caveats: Antigens targeted by the expanded peripheral T cells were not determined.

This receptor was obtained from an adult with an advanced solid tumor such as melanoma, head and neck, liver or kidney cancer. Sequencing used CD4+ or CD8+ T cells sorted from blood, obtained in a trial of the OX40 agonist ivuxolimab. This chain links TRBV18 with TRBJ1-5; 11 bases map to TRBD1. CDR3 in amino acids: CASSPMGQGGGQPQHF. The CDR3 nucleotides read TGTGCCAGCTCACCGATGGGACAGGGGGGCGGTCAGCCCCAGCATTTT.